The 20 T cell receptor beta chains listed next were all sequenced from one sample in a study of OX40 agonist ivuxolimab in advanced cancers. The protocol was immunoSEQ multiplex PCR, while the TCRdb copy is restricted to in-frame clones and leaves out a portion. The sample records more than 60,000 clones, nearly 90% being singletons. Sequenced here: CD4+ or CD8+ T cells sorted from blood, sampled in a trial of the OX40 agonist ivuxolimab. The receptors were gathered from an adult with an advanced solid tumor such as melanoma, head and neck, liver or kidney cancer.

The chain uses TRBV18 and TRBJ2-7; 11 bases agree with TRBD1. Looked up from germline, CDR1 is KGHSH and CDR2 is LQKENI. CDR3 length: 17 amino acids. The ends lost 5 bases at V and 2 bases at J; junction bases unmatched: 11. The CDR3 nucleotides read TGTGCCAGCTCATCGACAGGTCCGGGACAGGGGGCCTACGAGCAGTACTTC. The encoded protein is CASSSTGPGQGAYEQYF.

This chain links TRBV5-4 with TRBJ2-1; TRBD2 matches 10 bases. The CDR3 is 16 amino acids. With V trimmed by 4 bases and J by 6 bases, 10 bases remained unmatched. CDR1 is SGHNT, CDR2 YYREEE, per germline (reference sequence). The CDR3 coding sequence is TGTGCCAGCAGCCCGACCAGCGGGAGGGCCCTCAATGAGCAGTTCTTC. It yields the protein CASSPTSGRALNEQFF.

The chain's CDR3 is CASSRGVRETQYF. CDR3 in DNA: TGTGCCAGCAGCCGGGGGGTCCGGGAGACCCAGTACTTC. This rearrangement joins TRBV5-6 to TRBJ2-5; 7 positions match TRBD2. Trimming took 4 bases from V and 5 from J; bases not matched to a gene: 5. The V gene's germline CDR1 is SGHDT and CDR2 YYEEEE. The CDR3 is 13 amino acids.

The rearrangement uses TRBV9 and TRBJ2-7; TRBD2 aligns across 10 bases. Trimming removed 1 base from V and 2 bases from J; junction bases left unmatched: 0. CDR3 size: 14 residues. Germline V gene data show CDR1 as SGDLS and CDR2 as YYNGEE. Here the CDR3 reads CASSVTSGAYEQYF. The CDR3 DNA reads as TGTGCCAGCAGCGTAACTAGCGGGGCCTACGAGCAGTACTTC.

The rearrangement uses TRBV7-9 and TRBJ2-7; D is tentatively TRBD1 or TRBD2 (5 bases each). The CDR3 is 14 amino acids. CDR1 and CDR2 from the germline V gene are SEHNR and FQNEAQ (reference sequence). The V end lost 3 bases, the J end lost 3 bases, and 12 bases lay between the germline ends. The CDR3 coding sequence is TGTGCCAGCAGCTTTCCGGGACGTAACTACGAGCAGTACTTC. As protein: CASSFPGRNYEQYF. Full variable domain (missing parts from reference TRBV7-9 and TRBJ2-7): DTGVSQNPRHKITKRGQNVTFRCDPISEHNRLYWYRQTLGQGPEFLTYFQNEAQLEKSRLLSDRFSAERPKGSFSTLEIQRTEQGDSAMYLCASSFPGRNYEQYFGPGTRLTVT.

The CDR3 sequence: CASSVMGRGETQYF. CDR3 nucleotides: TGTGCCAGCAGTGTGATGGGGCGCGGGGAGACCCAGTACTTC. The genes are TRBV27 and TRBJ2-5; D may be TRBD1 or TRBD2 (5 bases each). CDR1 is MNHEY and CDR2 is SMNVEV in the germline V gene (reference sequence). The V end was cut by 5 bases, the J end by 5 bases, with 15 bases between. CDR3 size: 14 residues.

This chain joins TRBV7-2 and TRBJ1-1, with D possibly being TRBD1 (6 bases). Trimming pared 5 bases from V and 2 bases from J, leaving 9 bases between. The germline CDR1 and CDR2 sequences are SGHTA and FQGNSA. This CDR3 is built from 13 residues. The CDR3 region has the DNA TGTGCCAGCAGCAGGACAGTTAACACTGAAGCTTTCTTT. This encodes CASSRTVNTEAFF.

The chain joins TRBV28 to TRBJ2-1; D may correspond to TRBD1 or TRBD2 (5 bases each). With 6 bases removed from V and 6 bases from J, the gap between germline ends came to 12 bases. The germline gives CDR1 MDHEN, CDR2 SYDVKM. The CDR3 loop spans 13 amino acids. The CDR3 sequence is CASRQTGGNEQFF. The CDR3 coding sequence is TGTGCCAGCAGACAAACAGGAGGCAATGAGCAGTTCTTC.

The chain uses TRBV19 and TRBJ2-1; tentatively, D is TRBD2 (5 bases). CDR1 LNHDA and CDR2 SQIVND come from the germline V gene (reference sequence). V was cut by 3 bases and J by 3 bases, with 9 bases left in between. The CDR3 runs to 14 residues. This chain's CDR3 is CASSMTGYYNEQFF. The DNA for the CDR3 is TGTGCCAGTAGTATGACGGGATACTACAATGAGCAGTTCTTC.

The rearrangement joins TRBV4-1 to TRBJ1-6; D ambiguous. V was clipped by 4 bases and J by 9 bases, with 16 bases between them. The germline gives CDR1 MGHRA, CDR2 YSYEKL. The CDR3 has 15 amino acids. This chain's CDR3 is CASSRSTAEGSPLHF. In DNA, the CDR3 is TGCGCCAGCAGCCGAAGCACGGCCGAGGGTTCACCCCTCCACTTT.

This chain links TRBV27 with TRBJ2-1, with 10 bases that match TRBD1. J was trimmed by 4 bases and V by 3 bases; bases with no gene match: 6. CDR1 and CDR2 from the germline V gene are MNHEY and SMNVEV (reference sequence). The CDR3 has 16 residues. CDR3 coding DNA: TGTGCCAGCAGTTTCCTTGGACAGGGGGGGTACAATGAGCAGTTCTTC. The encoded protein is CASSFLGQGGYNEQFF.

This chain links TRBV6-1 with TRBJ1-2; TRBD1 agrees at 9 bases. This CDR3 has 15 amino acids. V gave up 6 bases and J gave up 6 bases; unmatched junction bases: 11. The germline V gene has CDR1 MNHNS and CDR2 SASEGT. The DNA for the CDR3 is TGTGCCAGCAGCCCCCGGGACAGGGTTGAGCATGGCTACACCTTC. Residues: CASSPRDRVEHGYTF.

The chain is built from TRBV11-2 and TRBJ2-3; the D is unclear. Trimming pared 0 bases from V and 2 bases from J, leaving 3 bases between. From germline, CDR1 is SGHAT and CDR2 FQNNGV. The CDR3 sequence is 13 residues long. As DNA, the CDR3 is TGTGCCAGCAGCTTAGATCACACAGATACGCAGTATTTT. This translates into CASSLDHTDTQYF.

The rearrangement uses TRBV27 and TRBJ1-5, with D unclear. The CDR3 loop spans 13 amino acids. CDR1 is MNHEY, CDR2 SMNVEV, per germline (reference sequence). V was shortened by 8 bases and J by 4 bases, with 12 bases between the two germline ends. In nucleotides, the CDR3 is TGTGCCAGCCGCATGTCACAGAATCAGCCCCAGCATTTT. Translating it yields CASRMSQNQPQHF.

This clone was seen a single time. The chain employs TRBV9 and TRBJ2-3; perhaps TRBD2 as D (5 bases). The CDR3 loop spans 17 amino acids. V was cut by 4 bases and J by 0 bases, with 18 bases left in between. Germline CDR1 SGDLS, CDR2 YYNGEE. CDR3 region: CASSPPASFSSTDTQYF. The CDR3 nucleotides read TGTGCCAGCAGCCCCCCAGCTAGCTTCTCTAGCACAGATACGCAGTATTTT.

This chain uses TRBV11-2 with TRBJ2-1, with D possibly being TRBD1 (6 bases). Trimming took off 0 bases at V and 4 bases at J, with 13 bases between the two ends. CDR1 is SGHAT and CDR2 is FQNNGV in the germline V gene. This CDR3 is built from 16 residues. The CDR3, as DNA: TGTGCCAGCAGCTTAGATGGGGGCGGAGCTTACAATGAGCAGTTCTTC. This gives the protein CASSLDGGGAYNEQFF.

This clone was found a few times. This chain connects TRBV30 to TRBJ1-2; tentatively, D is TRBD1 (5 bases). Germline V CDR1 and CDR2: GTSNPN, SVGIG (reference sequence). This CDR3 is built from 15 residues. V was pared by 2 bases and J by 4 bases, with 17 bases between. This CDR3 reads CAWSRRGSAGYGYTF. CDR3 nucleotide sequence: TGTGCCTGGAGTCGCCGGGGGTCTGCGGGCTATGGCTACACCTTC. Filled out from reference TRBV30 and TRBJ1-2, the complete variable domain reads SQTIHQWPATLVQPVGSPLSLECTVEGTSNPNLYWYRQAAGRGLQLLFYSVGIGQISSEVPQNLSASRPQDRQFILSSKKLLLSDSGFYLCAWSRRGSAGYGYTFGSGTRLTVV.

The V call is TRBV27, the J call TRBJ1-6; tentative D call: TRBD1 (6 bases). CDR1 MNHEY and CDR2 SMNVEV come from the germline V gene (reference sequence). V lost 6 bases and J 0 bases, leaving 18 bases between the germline ends. This CDR3 contains 18 residues. The CDR3: CASSRLATGSSYNSPLHF. DNA for the CDR3: TGTGCCAGCAGCCGTCTGGCCACAGGGAGCTCCTATAATTCACCCCTCCACTTT.

The chain's CDR3 is CASSPGTGDWQPQHF. The CDR3 nucleotides are TGTGCCAGCAGCCCCGGGACAGGGGATTGGCAGCCCCAGCATTTT. The V and J genes are TRBV2 and TRBJ1-5; 10 bases align to TRBD1. The CDR3 sequence is 15 residues long. V shed 6 bases, J shed 7 bases, and the junction held 9 bases outside the gene matches. Germline assignment: CDR1 SNHLY and CDR2 FYNNEI.

This chain joins TRBV5-4 and TRBJ2-2; TRBD2 aligns across 10 bases. Losses at the gene ends were 4 bases for V and 2 bases for J; bases not matched to a gene: 5. The CDR3 has 16 residues. CDR1 and CDR2 from the germline V gene are SGHNT and YYREEE (reference sequence). The CDR3 DNA reads as TGTGCCAGCAGCCCGAGGACTAGCGGAAACACCGGGGAGCTGTTTTTT. It is translated as CASSPRTSGNTGELFF.